The present T cell receptor (beta chain) was sequenced within a study of T cell responses to AZD1222 COVID-19 vaccine. Here immunoSEQ multiplex PCR was the method, and the copy in TCRdb shows in-frame clones only, minus some. The table shows 95,000 to 100,000 clones, with 84% occurring only once. The trim removed 3 bases at V and 7 bases at J, leaving 3 bases unmatched. The CDR3 sequence is 15 residues long. CDR1 and CDR2 from the germline V gene are SGHDT and YYEEEE. Study findings and constraints: The span of vaccine-associated CD4 TCRs extended across spike, with dominance at 160-218 and 743-854. An increase in Spike-specific TCR breadth and depth was observed after two AZD1222 doses. Researchers took repertoire samples only after the peak T cell response had come. Donors were largely white British and mainly female; clonal diversity was possibly underestimated.

To note about this clone: Its antigen remains unidentified. Other DNA sequences in the same sample also yield this CDR3.

The chain couples TRBV5-6 to TRBJ1-6, with TRBD1 identical over 11 bases. Sample: peripheral blood, taken 28 days after the second AZD1222 dose. This clonotype originated in an adult who received the AZD1222 COVID-19 vaccine. CDR3 coding DNA: TGTGCCAGCAGCTCGAGGGACAGGGGGAATTCACCCCTCCACTTT. Its translation: CASSSRDRGNSPLHF.